Listed below are T cell receptor beta chains from one sample, sequenced in a study of shared T cell receptors in the human thymus. The protocol was immunoSEQ multiplex PCR, while the TCRdb copy is restricted to in-frame clones and leaves out a portion. The sample lists over 650,000 clones, about 89% seen once, with over 0.008% in the top ten. This sample also appeared in a second study, on human thymus T cells.

Sequenced material: thymocytes. The receptors here all came from a boy younger than two with a congenital heart defect. Each CDR3 is given with its conserved first and last residue. Fields, in order: clone size, D gene, V gene, J gene, CDR3 protein, CDR3 DNA. A D gene is named only where the DNA matches it firmly. Rows may omit the clone size; those that give it use once, few, many or a size class.

clone_size: .
d_call: .
v_call: TRBV29-1
j_call: TRBJ2-5
cdr3_aa: CSVEEGQGWETQYF
cdr3_nt: TGCAGCGTTGAGGAAGGGCAGGGGTGGGAGACCCAGTACTTC

clone_size: .
d_call: .
v_call: TRBV2
j_call: TRBJ2-4
cdr3_aa: CASSRLGLTILAKNIQYF
cdr3_nt: TGTGCCAGCAGTAGGTTGGGACTGACAATCCTAGCCAAAAACATTCAGTACTTC

clone_size: .
d_call: TRBD1
v_call: TRBV6-4
j_call: TRBJ1-6
cdr3_aa: CASSDPRGQGPSPLHF
cdr3_nt: TGTGCCAGCAGTGACCCGAGGGGACAGGGCCCATCACCCCTCCACTTT

clone_size: .
d_call: TRBD2
v_call: TRBV4-1
j_call: TRBJ2-1
cdr3_aa: CASSLYYTTSGRANEQFF
cdr3_nt: TGCGCCAGCAGCCTATACTACACTACTAGCGGGAGGGCCAATGAGCAGTTCTTC

clone_size: once
d_call: .
v_call: TRBV13
j_call: TRBJ2-7
cdr3_aa: CASSPGSRYEQYF
cdr3_nt: TGTGCCAGCAGCCCCGGGTCTCGGTACGAGCAGTACTTC

clone_size: .
d_call: TRBD1
v_call: TRBV28
j_call: TRBJ1-5
cdr3_aa: CASSLRTGEVGQPQHF
cdr3_nt: TGTGCCAGCAGCCTCCGGACAGGGGAGGTTGGTCAGCCCCAGCATTTT

clone_size: .
d_call: TRBD2
v_call: TRBV7-2
j_call: TRBJ2-3
cdr3_aa: CASSLSAGGTDTQYF
cdr3_nt: TGTGCCAGCAGCTTGAGCGCGGGAGGCACAGATACGCAGTATTTT

clone_size: .
d_call: .
v_call: TRBV5-6
j_call: TRBJ2-1
cdr3_aa: CASSSTSRGDYNEQFF
cdr3_nt: TGTGCCAGCAGTTCCACTAGCCGGGGAGACTACAATGAGCAGTTCTTC

clone_size: .
d_call: .
v_call: TRBV9
j_call: TRBJ1-6
cdr3_aa: CASSVARDIGSPLHF
cdr3_nt: TGTGCCAGCAGCGTAGCCCGGGACATCGGGTCACCCCTCCACTTT

clone_size: .
d_call: .
v_call: TRBV28
j_call: TRBJ1-5
cdr3_aa: CASNRPYSNQPQHF
cdr3_nt: TGTGCCAGCAACAGGCCTTATAGCAATCAGCCCCAGCATTTT

clone_size: once
d_call: .
v_call: TRBV19
j_call: TRBJ1-2
cdr3_aa: CASSSATGFYGYTF
cdr3_nt: TGTGCCAGTAGTTCGGCAACGGGGTTCTATGGCTACACCTTC